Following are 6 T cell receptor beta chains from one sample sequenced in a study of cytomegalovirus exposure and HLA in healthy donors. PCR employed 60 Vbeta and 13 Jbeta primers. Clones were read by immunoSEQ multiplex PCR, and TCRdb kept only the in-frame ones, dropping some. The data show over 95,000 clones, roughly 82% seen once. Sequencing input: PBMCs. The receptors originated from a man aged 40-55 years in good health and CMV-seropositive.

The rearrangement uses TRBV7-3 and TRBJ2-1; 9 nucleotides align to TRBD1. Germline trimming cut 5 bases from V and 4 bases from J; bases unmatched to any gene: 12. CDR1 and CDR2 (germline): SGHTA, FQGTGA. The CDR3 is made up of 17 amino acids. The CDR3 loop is CASSGGGQGVGYNEQFF. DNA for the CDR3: TGTGCCAGCAGCGGAGGGGGACAGGGTGTTGGTTACAATGAGCAGTTCTTC.

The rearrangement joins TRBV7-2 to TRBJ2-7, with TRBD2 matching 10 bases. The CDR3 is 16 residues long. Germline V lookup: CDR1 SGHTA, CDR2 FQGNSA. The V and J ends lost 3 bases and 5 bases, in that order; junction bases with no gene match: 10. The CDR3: CASSFFASGGDNEQYF. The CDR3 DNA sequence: TGTGCCAGCAGCTTTTTTGCTAGCGGGGGTGACAACGAGCAGTACTTC. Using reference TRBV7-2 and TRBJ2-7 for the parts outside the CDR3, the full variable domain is GAGVSQSPSNKVTEKGKDVELRCDPISGHTALYWYRQSLGQGLEFLIYFQGNSAPDKSGLPSDRFSAERTGGSVSTLTIQRTQQEDSAVYLCASSFFASGGDNEQYFGPGTRLTVT.

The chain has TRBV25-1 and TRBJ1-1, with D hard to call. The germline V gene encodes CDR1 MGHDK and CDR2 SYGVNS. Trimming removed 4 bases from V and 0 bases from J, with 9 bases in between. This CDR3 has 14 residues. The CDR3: CASSATGLNTEAFF. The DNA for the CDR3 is TGTGCCAGCAGTGCGACGGGATTGAACACTGAAGCTTTCTTT.

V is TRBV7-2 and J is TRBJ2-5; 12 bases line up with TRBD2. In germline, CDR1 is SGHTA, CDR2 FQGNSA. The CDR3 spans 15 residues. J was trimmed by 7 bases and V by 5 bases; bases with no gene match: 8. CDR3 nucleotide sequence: TGTGCCAGCAGCCCTCTAGCGGGGGGGCCGGGGACCCAGTACTTC. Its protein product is CASSPLAGGPGTQYF.

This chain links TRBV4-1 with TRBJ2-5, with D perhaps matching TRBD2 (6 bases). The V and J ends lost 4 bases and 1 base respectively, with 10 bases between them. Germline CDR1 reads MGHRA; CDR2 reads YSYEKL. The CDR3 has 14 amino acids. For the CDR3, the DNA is TGCGCCAGCAGCCTTGGCGGGGTCCAAGAGACCCAGTACTTC. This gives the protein CASSLGGVQETQYF.

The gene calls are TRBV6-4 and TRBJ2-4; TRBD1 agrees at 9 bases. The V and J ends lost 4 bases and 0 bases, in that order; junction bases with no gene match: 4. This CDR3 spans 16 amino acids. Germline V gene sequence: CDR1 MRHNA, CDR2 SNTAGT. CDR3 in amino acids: CASSGGQGLAKNIQYF. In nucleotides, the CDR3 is TGTGCCAGCAGTGGTGGACAGGGGTTAGCCAAAAACATTCAGTACTTC.